Listed below are T cell receptor beta chains from one sample, sequenced in a study of T-cell reconstitution after alpha-beta-depleted transplantation in children. TCRdb re-analysed the PCR reads in MiXCR, keeping a single row per CDR3 protein. The sample records 350,000 to 500,000 distinct CDR3 sequences, approximately 42% being singletons. Sequences were derived from PBMCs, sampled before TCRalphabeta/CD19-depleted stem cell transplant. The receptors originated from a girl aged 2 to 9 with aplastic anemia, due to receive a stem cell transplant. Each CDR3 is given with its conserved first and last residue. A D gene is named only where the DNA matches it firmly. Not all rows give a size; the values are once, few, many and, for expanded clones, a class.

>TRBD1|TRBV20-1|-|TRBJ2-7
CSARDGQGASYEQYF
TGCAGTGCTAGAGATGGCCAGGGGGCATCCTACGAGCAGTACTTC
>-|TRBV18|-|TRBJ1-4
CASSPPSDPNEKLFF
TGTGCCAGCTCACCACCGTCGGACCCTAATGAAAAACTGTTTTTT
>-|TRBV7-2|many|TRBJ1-1
CASSWGQNTEAFF
TGTGCCAGCAGCTGGGGACAGAACACTGAAGCTTTCTTT
>-|TRBV12-3/TRBV12-4|-|TRBJ2-2
CASTVGGAGELFF
TGTGCCAGCACGGTGGGCGGCGCCGGGGAGCTGTTTTTT
>-|TRBV6-2/TRBV6-3|-|TRBJ2-6
CASSYSGAPGGGANVLTF
TGTGCCAGCAGTTACTCGGGCGCCCCGGGTGGCGGGGCCAACGTCCTGACTTTC
>-|TRBV20-1|few|TRBJ1-5
CSARELRGSSNQPQHF
TGCAGTGCTAGAGAGCTCCGGGGCTCCAGCAATCAGCCCCAGCATTTT
>TRBD1|TRBV5-1|-|TRBJ1-2
CASSKTGRAYGYTF
TGCGCCAGCAGTAAGACAGGGAGGGCTTATGGCTACACCTTC
>TRBD2|TRBV6-1|-|TRBJ2-1
CASRLAARNEQFF
TGTGCCAGTCGACTAGCGGCCAGGAATGAGCAGTTCTTC
>-|TRBV28|-|TRBJ2-7
CASSSRGASSYEQYF
TGTGCCAGCAGTTCTCGAGGGGCGAGCTCCTACGAGCAGTACTTC
>-|TRBV28|-|TRBJ1-5
CASSKTGNYDQPQHF
TGTGCCAGCAGTAAAACAGGGAATTATGATCAGCCCCAGCATTTT
>TRBD2|TRBV6-9|-|TRBJ2-3
CASSSTKRECVRDTQYF
TGTGCCAGCAGTTCCACTAAGCGGGAGTGTGTAAGAGATACGCAGTATTTT
>TRBD2|TRBV7-4|once|TRBJ2-2
CASSVGGLAGVGELFF
TGTGCCAGCAGCGTAGGGGGACTAGCGGGAGTCGGGGAGCTGTTTTTT
>TRBD1|TRBV7-6|-|TRBJ2-7
CASSLGDRFYEQYF
TGTGCCAGCAGCCTTGGGGACAGGTTCTACGAGCAGTACTTC
>-|TRBV11-3|-|TRBJ1-2
CASSGSVGSDYGYTF
TGTGCCAGCTCTGGGAGCGTGGGTTCGGACTATGGCTACACCTTC
>-|TRBV15|-|TRBJ2-5
CATSMSRGPQETQYF
TGTGCCACCAGCATGAGCCGGGGGCCCCAAGAGACCCAGTACTTC
>TRBD1|TRBV12-3/TRBV12-4|few|TRBJ2-2
CASRSAGTGSTGELFF
TGTGCCAGCAGAAGTGCCGGGACAGGGTCCACCGGGGAGCTGTTTTTT
>-|TRBV15|few|TRBJ1-1
CATSRETNTEAFF
TGTGCCACCAGCAGAGAAACGAACACTGAAGCTTTCTTT
>TRBD2|TRBV20-1|few|TRBJ2-5
CSATAGTTKETQYF
TGCAGTGCTACGGCCGGGACTACAAAAGAGACCCAGTACTTC
>-|TRBV6-1|few|TRBJ2-3
CASRDPPGGRTDTQYF
TGTGCCAGCAGAGACCCCCCCGGGGGTCGGACAGATACGCAGTATTTT
>-|TRBV10-3|few|TRBJ2-1
CAISESMASSYNEQFF
TGTGCCATCAGTGAGTCAATGGCAAGCTCCTACAATGAGCAGTTCTTC
>-|TRBV29-1|few|TRBJ2-2
CSVEGAGELFF
TGCAGCGTTGAGGGGGCCGGGGAGCTGTTTTTT
>-|TRBV6-2/TRBV6-3|-|TRBJ2-6
CASSPRADHSGANVLTF
TGTGCCAGCAGCCCCCGGGCAGACCACTCTGGGGCCAACGTCCTGACTTTC
>TRBD2|TRBV29-1|-|TRBJ2-7
CSVERWREYQYEQYF
TGCAGCGTTGAGAGATGGCGGGAGTATCAGTACGAGCAGTACTTC
>-|TRBV28|-|TRBJ1-5
CASTLQGLYQPQHF
TGTGCCAGCACCCTACAGGGACTCTATCAGCCCCAGCATTTT
>-|TRBV20-1|-|TRBJ1-6
CSAPEGVKSPLHF
TGCAGTGCCCCGGAGGGGGTGAAGTCACCCCTCCACTTT
>TRBD1|TRBV3-1|-|TRBJ1-1
CASSQTTGLNTESFF
TGTGCCAGCAGCCAAACGACAGGGTTGAACACTGAATCTTTCTTT
>TRBD2|TRBV6-5|-|TRBJ2-1
CASSYSEDSGRESVGQFF
TGTGCCAGCAGTTACTCGGAAGATAGCGGGAGGGAGTCCGTGGGGCAGTTCTTC
>TRBD2|TRBV9|-|TRBJ2-7
CASSALPAGSWSEQYF
TGTGCCAGCAGCGCACTCCCAGCGGGATCCTGGTCCGAGCAGTACTTC
>TRBD1|TRBV20-1|many|TRBJ2-7
CSASIDRASYEQYF
TGCAGTGCATCGATTGACAGGGCCTCCTACGAGCAGTACTTC
>TRBD2|TRBV9|-|TRBJ2-7
CASSGEGDRYEQYF
TGTGCCAGCAGCGGGGAGGGAGACCGCTACGAGCAGTACTTC
>-|TRBV18|-|TRBJ1-1
CASSPFPSNTEAFF
TGTGCCAGCTCACCCTTTCCTAGTAACACTGAAGCTTTCTTT
>TRBD1|TRBV20-1|-|TRBJ1-5
CSATGTGFNQPQHF
TGCAGTGCGACGGGGACAGGCTTCAATCAGCCCCAGCATTTT
>TRBD2|TRBV9|medium-sized|TRBJ2-1
CASSVGAGGGNEQFF
TGTGCCAGCAGCGTAGGGGCGGGAGGGGGGAATGAGCAGTTCTTC
>-|TRBV29-1|many|TRBJ1-5
CSVAGTNQPQHF
TGCAGCGTTGCGGGAACAAATCAGCCCCAGCATTTT
>TRBD2|TRBV5-1|few|TRBJ2-1
CASSLVVTSVYNEQFF
TGCGCCAGCAGCTTGGTCGTGACTAGCGTATACAATGAGCAGTTCTTC
>-|TRBV7-2|-|TRBJ2-7
CASSSLVLAYEQYF
TGTGCCAGCAGCTCCCTCGTCCTAGCTTACGAGCAGTACTTC
>TRBD1|TRBV18|-|TRBJ2-1
CASSPGTGGAYNEQFF
TGTGCCAGCTCACCAGGGACAGGGGGAGCGTACAATGAGCAGTTCTTC
>TRBD2|TRBV12-3/TRBV12-4|-|TRBJ2-1
CASSSPPRGIFSNEQFF
TGTGCCAGCAGCTCCCCCCCGCGGGGGATCTTCTCTAATGAGCAGTTCTTC
>TRBD1|TRBV7-3|few|TRBJ2-1
CASSPGGTGGSNEQFF
TGTGCCAGCAGCCCGGGAGGGACAGGGGGATCCAATGAGCAGTTCTTC
>-|TRBV2|many|TRBJ1-1
CASSVTENTEAFF
TGTGCCAGCAGCGTAACAGAGAACACTGAAGCTTTCTTT
>-|TRBV20-1|-|TRBJ1-5
CSARLRRSSNQPQHF
TGCAGTGCTAGACTTCGCAGGTCTAGCAATCAGCCCCAGCATTTT
>TRBD2|TRBV20-1|-|TRBJ2-2
CSARLAGGNTGELFF
TGCAGTGCCAGACTAGCGGGAGGGAACACCGGGGAGCTGTTTTTT
>-|TRBV20-1|-|TRBJ2-3
CSARSGDRSTDTQYF
TGCAGTGCCAGATCAGGGGATCGGAGCACAGATACGCAGTATTTT
>-|TRBV28|many|TRBJ1-4
CASSGGAATNEKLFF
TGTGCCAGCAGTGGCGGAGCAGCAACTAATGAAAAACTGTTTTTT
>TRBD2|TRBV27|many|TRBJ2-1
CASSRTSGSNEQFF
TGTGCCAGCAGTCGGACTAGCGGGAGTAATGAGCAGTTCTTC
>-|TRBV3-1|many|TRBJ2-1
CASSQEGLAHEQFF
TGTGCCAGCAGCCAAGAAGGTCTAGCGCATGAGCAGTTCTTC
>TRBD2|TRBV20-1|-|TRBJ2-5
CSAPGASGRDLETQYF
TGCAGTGCCCCTGGGGCTAGCGGGAGGGATCTCGAGACCCAGTACTTC
>TRBD2|TRBV7-3|-|TRBJ2-5
CASSLQGGGLQETQYF
TGTGCCAGCAGCTTACAGGGCGGGGGTCTACAAGAGACCCAGTACTTC